This entry features one TCR beta chain sequence. The data are from a study of blood T cell repertoires in COVID-19. Study background: Samples of COVID-19 (acute and convalescent) were obtained from the United States, Italy and Spain. PBMCs, B-cell-depleted T cells, or T cells provided the cDNA or gDNA that made up the material.

Original analysis: Estimates of nucleated cell counts were drawn from the amplification of reference gene primers. Assay used: immunoSEQ multiplex PCR; TCRdb lists only in-frame clones, some missing. The V and J calls and the clone size are those of that table, but D and trimming were determined from the DNA. The data hold about 350,000 clones, with around nine tenths observed a single time. The sequence was collected from a woman aged 18-29 years who had recovered from COVID-19. Sequenced material: peripheral blood.

The CDR3 DNA reads as TGCGCCAGCAGCCCGGGACAGGACCGCCTAGGTGGCTACACCTTC. It encodes CASSPGQDRLGGYTF. V usage is TRBV4-3 and J usage is TRBJ1-2, with 8 bases aligning to TRBD1. The junction had 11 bases not matched to a gene; V was cut back by 4 bases and J by 7 bases. The CDR3 has 15 amino acids. Germline-derived CDR1 and CDR2 are LGHNA and YSLEER.